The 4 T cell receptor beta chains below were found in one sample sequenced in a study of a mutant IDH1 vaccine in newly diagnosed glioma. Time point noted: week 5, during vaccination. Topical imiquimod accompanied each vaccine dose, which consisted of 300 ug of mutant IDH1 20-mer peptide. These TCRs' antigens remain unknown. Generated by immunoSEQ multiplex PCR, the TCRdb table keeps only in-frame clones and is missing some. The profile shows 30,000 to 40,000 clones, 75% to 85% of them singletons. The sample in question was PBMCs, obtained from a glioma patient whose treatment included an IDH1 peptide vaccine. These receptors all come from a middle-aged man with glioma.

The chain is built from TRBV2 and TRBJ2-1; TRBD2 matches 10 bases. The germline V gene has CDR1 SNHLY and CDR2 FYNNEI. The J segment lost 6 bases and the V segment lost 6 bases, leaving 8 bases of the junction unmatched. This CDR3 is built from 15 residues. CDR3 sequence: CASRPLAGDPNEQFF. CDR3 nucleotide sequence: TGTGCCAGCAGACCGCTAGCGGGAGACCCCAATGAGCAGTTCTTC.

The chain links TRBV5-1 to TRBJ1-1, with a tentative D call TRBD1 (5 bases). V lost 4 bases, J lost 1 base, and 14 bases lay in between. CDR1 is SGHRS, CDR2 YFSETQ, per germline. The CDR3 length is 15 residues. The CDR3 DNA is TGCGCCAGCAGCCGGGGGACGGGAGAGAACACTGAAGCTTTCTTT. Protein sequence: CASSRGTGENTEAFF.

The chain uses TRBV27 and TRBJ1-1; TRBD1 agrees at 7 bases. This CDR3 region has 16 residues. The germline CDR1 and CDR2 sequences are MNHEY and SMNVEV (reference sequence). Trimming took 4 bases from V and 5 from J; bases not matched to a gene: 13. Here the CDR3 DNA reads TGTGCCAGCAGTTCCCACAGGGGCTTCATGGGGACTGAAGCTTTCTTT. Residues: CASSSHRGFMGTEAFF.

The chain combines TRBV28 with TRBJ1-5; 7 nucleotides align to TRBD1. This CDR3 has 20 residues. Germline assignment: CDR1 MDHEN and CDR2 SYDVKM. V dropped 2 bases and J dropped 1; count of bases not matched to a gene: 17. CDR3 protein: CASSLRRQGGAWVSNQPQHF. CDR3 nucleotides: TGTGCCAGCAGTTTACGTCGGCAGGGGGGTGCTTGGGTAAGCAATCAGCCCCAGCATTTT.